This T cell receptor beta chain was identified in a study of blood T cell repertoires in COVID-19. Study as a whole: Italy, Spain and the United States were the sources of the convalescent and acute COVID-19 samples. In each case, the material was cDNA or gDNA derived from T cells, B-cell-depleted T cells, or PBMCs.

V lost 3 bases and J lost 1, with 12 bases in between. The CDR3 sequence is 16 residues long. From germline, CDR1 is SGHTA and CDR2 FQGNSA. Using immunoSEQ multiplex PCR, the repertoire was profiled, and TCRdb retains in-frame clones only, with some absent. The table shows more than 65,000 clones, with around 84% occurring only once. V is TRBV7-2 and J is TRBJ2-2, with D maybe TRBD2 (6 bases). This clonotype was obtained from a woman in her sixties or seventies with acute or convalescent COVID-19. Sequenced input: peripheral blood. The CDR3 loop reads CASSFYGSRNTGELFF. DNA for the CDR3: TGTGCCAGCAGCTTTTACGGGAGTAGGAACACCGGGGAGCTGTTTTTT.